This TCR beta chain comes out of a study of blood T cell repertoires in COVID-19. Looking at the study overall: In each case, the material was cDNA or gDNA derived from T cells, B-cell-depleted T cells, or PBMCs.

Authors' analysis steps: Estimates of nucleated cell counts were drawn from the amplification of reference gene primers. Some clones are missing from TCRdb's copy, which holds only in-frame ones; the method was immunoSEQ multiplex PCR. For V, J and clone size, that table is used; D and trimming come from the DNA. The data hold 300,000 to 400,000 clones, with roughly nine tenths observed a single time. Patients in Seattle were enrolled during active infection, then followed longitudinally. With 5 bases clipped from V and 1 base from J, the junction kept 7 bases outside the gene matches. CDR1 is SGHVS, CDR2 FNYEAQ, per germline. The CDR3 has 15 residues.

The source material was peripheral blood. This sequence joins TRBV7-6 and TRBJ2-5; 7 bases are shared with TRBD1. The clonotype was recovered from a woman between 25 and 40 years old with COVID-19, enrolled during active disease. This CDR3 reads CASSLWGQTQETQYF. Here the CDR3 DNA reads TGTGCCAGCAGCCTATGGGGACAGACCCAAGAGACCCAGTACTTC.